This T cell receptor (beta chain) originates from a study of tumor and adjacent non-tumor tissue in lung cancer. Study outcomes and limitations: Compared with tumor, normal lung showed significantly lower TCR diversity. Tumor repertoires had a smaller top 100 clone share than normal lung.

This clonotype was found once. Antigen specificity is unknown. No cell sorting was done before RNA was extracted from the tissue. Distant lung tissue was collected more than 3 cm away from the tumor edge. Donors were chemotherapy-naive, newly diagnosed lung cancer surgical patients in China, August–late 2014. TCRbeta libraries were built with three rounds of nested PCR, modified from ARM-PCR. TCRdb analysed the multiplex PCR reads with MiXCR anew, one entry per CDR3 protein. The sample yields roughly 74,000 distinct CDR3 sequences, 76% seen once. V shed 1 base and J shed 0 bases, with 11 bases lying between them. Germline values: CDR1 SGHAT, CDR2 FQNNGV. This CDR3 spans 16 amino acids.

Sequencing input: distant non-tumor lung tissue. The chain recombines TRBV11-2 with TRBJ2-3, with no clear D. The receptor was isolated from a man aged 65 to 79 with non-small cell lung cancer. CDR3 amino acids: CASSLGSIHSTDTQYF. The CDR3 nucleotides are TGTGCCAGCAGCTTAGGTTCGATCCATAGCACAGATACGCAGTATTTT.